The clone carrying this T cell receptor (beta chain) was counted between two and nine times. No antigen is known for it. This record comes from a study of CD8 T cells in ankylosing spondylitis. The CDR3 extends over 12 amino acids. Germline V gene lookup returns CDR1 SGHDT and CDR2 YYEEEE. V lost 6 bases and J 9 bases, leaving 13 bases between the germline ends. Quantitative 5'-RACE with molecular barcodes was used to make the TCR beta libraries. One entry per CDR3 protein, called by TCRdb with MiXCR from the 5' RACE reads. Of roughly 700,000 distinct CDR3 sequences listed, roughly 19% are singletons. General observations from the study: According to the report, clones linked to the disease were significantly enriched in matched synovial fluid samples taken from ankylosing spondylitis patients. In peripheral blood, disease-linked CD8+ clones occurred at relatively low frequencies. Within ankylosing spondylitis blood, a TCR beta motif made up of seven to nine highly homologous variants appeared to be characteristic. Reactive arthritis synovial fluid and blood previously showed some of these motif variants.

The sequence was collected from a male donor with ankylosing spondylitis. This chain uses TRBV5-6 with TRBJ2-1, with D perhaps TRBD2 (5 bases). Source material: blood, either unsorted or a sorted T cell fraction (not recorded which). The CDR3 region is CASTDTSSEQFF. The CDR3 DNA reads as TGTGCCAGCACCGATACTAGTTCTGAGCAGTTCTTC.